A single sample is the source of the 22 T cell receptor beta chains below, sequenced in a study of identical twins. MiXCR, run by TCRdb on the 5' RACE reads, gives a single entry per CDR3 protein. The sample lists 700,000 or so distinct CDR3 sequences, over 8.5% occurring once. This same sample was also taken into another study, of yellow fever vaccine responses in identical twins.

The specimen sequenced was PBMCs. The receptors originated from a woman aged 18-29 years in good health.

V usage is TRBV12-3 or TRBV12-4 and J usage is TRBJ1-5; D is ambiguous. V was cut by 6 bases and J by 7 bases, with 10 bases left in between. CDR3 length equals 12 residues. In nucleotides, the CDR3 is TGTGCCAGCAGGAGAGGCAGCCAGCCCCAGCATTTT. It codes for CASRRGSQPQHF.

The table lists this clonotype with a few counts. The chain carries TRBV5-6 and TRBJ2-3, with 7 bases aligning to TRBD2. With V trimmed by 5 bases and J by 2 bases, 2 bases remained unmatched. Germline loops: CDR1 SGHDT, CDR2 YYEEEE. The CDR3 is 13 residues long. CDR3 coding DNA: TGTGCCAGCAGGCGGGGGTTCACAGATACGCAGTATTTT. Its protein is CASRRGFTDTQYF.

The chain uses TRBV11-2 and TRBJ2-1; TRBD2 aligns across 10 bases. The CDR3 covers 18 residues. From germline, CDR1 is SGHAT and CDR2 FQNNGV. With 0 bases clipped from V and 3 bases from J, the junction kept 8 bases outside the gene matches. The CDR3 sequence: CASSLDWLAGAGYNEQFF. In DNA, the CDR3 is TGTGCCAGCAGCTTAGATTGGCTAGCGGGAGCGGGCTACAATGAGCAGTTCTTC.

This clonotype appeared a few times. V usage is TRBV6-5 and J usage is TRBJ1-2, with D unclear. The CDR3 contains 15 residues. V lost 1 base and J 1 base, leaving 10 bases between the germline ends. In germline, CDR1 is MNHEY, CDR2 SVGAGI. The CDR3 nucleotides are TGTGCCAGCAGTTACTTGCCGGAGGTTAACTATGGCTACACCTTC. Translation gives CASSYLPEVNYGYTF.

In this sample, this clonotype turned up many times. The CDR3 DNA reads TGTGCCAGCGAGAGCTACAATGAGCAGTTCTTC. It yields the protein CASESYNEQFF. This sequence joins TRBV6-5 and TRBJ2-1; D uncertain. Trimming stripped 8 bases from V and 3 bases from J, with 5 bases between. The CDR3 totals 11 residues. The germline V gene has CDR1 MNHEY and CDR2 SVGAGI.

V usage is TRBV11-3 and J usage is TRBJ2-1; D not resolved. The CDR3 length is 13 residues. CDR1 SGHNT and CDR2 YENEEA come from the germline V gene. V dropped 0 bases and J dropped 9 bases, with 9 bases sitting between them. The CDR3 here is CASSLDLQSEQFF. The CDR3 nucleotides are TGTGCCAGCAGCTTAGATTTACAGTCTGAGCAGTTCTTC.

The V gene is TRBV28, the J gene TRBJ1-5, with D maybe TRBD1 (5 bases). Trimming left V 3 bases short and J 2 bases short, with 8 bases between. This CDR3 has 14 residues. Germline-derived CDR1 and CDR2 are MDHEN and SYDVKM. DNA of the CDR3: TGTGCCAGCAGTTTGACAGCGCGCAATCAGCCCCAGCATTTT. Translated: CASSLTARNQPQHF. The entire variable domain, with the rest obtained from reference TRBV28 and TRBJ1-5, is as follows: DVKVTQSSRYLVKRTGEKVFLECVQDMDHENMFWYRQDPGLGLRLIYFSYDVKMKEKGDIPEGYSVSREKKERFSLILESASTNQTSMYLCASSLTARNQPQHFGDGTRLSIL.

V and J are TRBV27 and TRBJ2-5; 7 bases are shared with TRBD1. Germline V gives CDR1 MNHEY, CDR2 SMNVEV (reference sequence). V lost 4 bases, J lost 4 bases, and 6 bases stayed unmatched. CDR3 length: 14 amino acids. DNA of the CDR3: TGTGCCAGCAGTTCCCTACAGGGGAGAGAGACCCAGTACTTC. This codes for CASSSLQGRETQYF.

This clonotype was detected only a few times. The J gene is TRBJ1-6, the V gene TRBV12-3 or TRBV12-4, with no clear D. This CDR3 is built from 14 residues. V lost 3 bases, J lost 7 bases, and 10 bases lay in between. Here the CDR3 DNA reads TGTGCCAGCAGTTTCTCGGGCCGGAATTCACCCCTCCACTTT. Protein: CASSFSGRNSPLHF.

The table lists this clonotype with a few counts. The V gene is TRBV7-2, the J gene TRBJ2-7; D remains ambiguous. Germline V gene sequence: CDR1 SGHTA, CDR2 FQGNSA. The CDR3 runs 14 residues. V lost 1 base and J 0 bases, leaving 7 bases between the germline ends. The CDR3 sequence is CASSLEGNSYEQYF. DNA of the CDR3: TGTGCCAGCAGCTTAGAAGGGAACTCCTACGAGCAGTACTTC. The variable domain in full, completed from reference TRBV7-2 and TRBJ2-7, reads GAGVSQSPSNKVTEKGKDVELRCDPISGHTALYWYRQSLGQGLEFLIYFQGNSAPDKSGLPSDRFSAERTGGSVSTLTIQRTQQEDSAVYLCASSLEGNSYEQYFGPGTRLTVT.

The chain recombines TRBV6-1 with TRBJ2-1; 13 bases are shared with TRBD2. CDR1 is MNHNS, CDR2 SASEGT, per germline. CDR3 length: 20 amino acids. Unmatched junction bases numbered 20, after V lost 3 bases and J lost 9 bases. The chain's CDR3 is CASSEGQKLAGGPSPTEQFF. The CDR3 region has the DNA TGTGCCAGCAGTGAGGGTCAAAAACTAGCGGGAGGGCCTTCCCCCACTGAGCAGTTCTTC.

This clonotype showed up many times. For the CDR3, the DNA is TGTGCCAGCAGTTTAAGGGGGCGGTCGTTTGCGAACACCGGGGAGCTGTTTTTT. The encoded protein is CASSLRGRSFANTGELFF. This chain connects TRBV27 to TRBJ2-2; 7 positions match TRBD1. V shed 2 bases and J 0 bases; nucleotides not matched to a gene: 9. Germline V gives CDR1 MNHEY, CDR2 SMNVEV (reference sequence). This CDR3 comprises 18 residues.

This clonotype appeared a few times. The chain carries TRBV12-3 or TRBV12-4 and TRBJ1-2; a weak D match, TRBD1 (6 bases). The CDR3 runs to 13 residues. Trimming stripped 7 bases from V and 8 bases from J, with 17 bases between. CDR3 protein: CASTLRGAQGYTF. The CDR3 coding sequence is TGTGCCAGCACACTTCGGGGGGCGCAGGGCTACACCTTC.

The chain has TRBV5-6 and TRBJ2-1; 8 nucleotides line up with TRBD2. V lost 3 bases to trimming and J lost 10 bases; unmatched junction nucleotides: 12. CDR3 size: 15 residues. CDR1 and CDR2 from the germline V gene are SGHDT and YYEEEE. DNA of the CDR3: TGTGCCAGCAGCTCTGGGACTAGGCGTTCGGGCGAGCAGTTCTTC. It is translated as CASSSGTRRSGEQFF.

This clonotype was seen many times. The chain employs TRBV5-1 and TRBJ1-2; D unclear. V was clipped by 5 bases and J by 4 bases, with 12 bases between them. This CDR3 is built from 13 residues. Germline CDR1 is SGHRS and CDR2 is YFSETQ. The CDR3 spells CASRTTAGYGYTF. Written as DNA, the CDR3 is TGCGCCAGCAGGACAACCGCCGGCTATGGCTACACCTTC.

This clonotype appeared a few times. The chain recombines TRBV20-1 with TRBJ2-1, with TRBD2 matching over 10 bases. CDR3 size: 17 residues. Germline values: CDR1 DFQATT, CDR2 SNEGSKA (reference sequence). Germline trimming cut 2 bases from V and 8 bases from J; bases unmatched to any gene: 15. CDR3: CSARRLLLAGLVDEQFF. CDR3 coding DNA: TGCAGTGCTAGAAGGTTGCTACTAGCGGGGTTGGTCGATGAGCAGTTCTTC.

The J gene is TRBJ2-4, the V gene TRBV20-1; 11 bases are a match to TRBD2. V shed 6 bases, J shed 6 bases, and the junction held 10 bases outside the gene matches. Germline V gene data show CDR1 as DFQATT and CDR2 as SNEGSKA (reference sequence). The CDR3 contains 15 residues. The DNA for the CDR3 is TGCAGTGCAATCCCGGGGCTAGCGGGGGGAAACATTCAGTACTTC. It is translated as CSAIPGLAGGNIQYF.

The CDR3 DNA follows: TGCAGTGCTAGGGCTAGACAGGGAACAAATTCACCCCTCCACTTT. Encoded protein: CSARARQGTNSPLHF. The chain uses TRBV20-1 and TRBJ1-6; 7 nucleotides match TRBD1. Looked up from germline, CDR1 is DFQATT and CDR2 is SNEGSKA (reference sequence). Trimming removed 3 bases from V and 7 bases from J; junction bases left unmatched: 9. This CDR3 has 15 amino acids.

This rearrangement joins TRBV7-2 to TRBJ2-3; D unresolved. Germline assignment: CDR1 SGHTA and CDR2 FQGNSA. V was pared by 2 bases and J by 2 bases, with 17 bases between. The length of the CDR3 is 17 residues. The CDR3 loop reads CASSLITGLLFTDTQYF. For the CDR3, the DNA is TGTGCCAGCAGCTTAATTACGGGCCTACTATTCACAGATACGCAGTATTTT.

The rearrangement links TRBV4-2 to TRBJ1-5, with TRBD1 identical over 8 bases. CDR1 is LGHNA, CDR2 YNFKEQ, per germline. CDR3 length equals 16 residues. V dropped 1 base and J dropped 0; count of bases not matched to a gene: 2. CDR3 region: CASSQGTGGSNQPQHF. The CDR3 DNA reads TGTGCCAGCAGCCAAGGAACAGGGGGTAGCAATCAGCCCCAGCATTTT.

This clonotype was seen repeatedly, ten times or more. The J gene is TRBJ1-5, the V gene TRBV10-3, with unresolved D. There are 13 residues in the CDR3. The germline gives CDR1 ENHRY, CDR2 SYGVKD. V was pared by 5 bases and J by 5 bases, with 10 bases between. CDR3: CAISSHEDQPQHF. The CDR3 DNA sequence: TGTGCCATCAGTTCACACGAGGATCAGCCCCAGCATTTT.

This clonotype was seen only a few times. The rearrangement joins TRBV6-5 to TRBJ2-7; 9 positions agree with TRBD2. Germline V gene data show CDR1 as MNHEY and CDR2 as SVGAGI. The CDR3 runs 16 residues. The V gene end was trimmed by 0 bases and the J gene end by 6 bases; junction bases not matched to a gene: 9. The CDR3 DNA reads TGTGCCAGCAGTTACTCGCCTAGCGGGACCCTGGGCGAGCAGTACTTC. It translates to CASSYSPSGTLGEQYF.